The rows below give T cell receptor beta chains drawn from one sample of a study of shared T cell receptors in the human thymus. Method: immunoSEQ multiplex PCR; TCRdb's copy keeps in-frame clones and lacks some. The sample contains hundreds of thousands of clones, 75% to 80% of which appear only once. The same sample was also studied in work on human thymus T cells.

Sequencing input: thymocytes. Source of these receptors: a boy younger than two with a congenital heart defect. CDR3s include the opening cysteine and the closing phenylalanine or tryptophan. The D gene is left open where the match is weak. Clone size is shown for a subset of rows, as once, few, many or a class of expanded clone.

>TRBV27|-|-|TRBJ2-2
CASSPDAKGDTGELFF
TGTGCCAGCAGTCCCGATGCAAAAGGGGACACCGGGGAGCTGTTTTTT
>TRBV7-8|few|TRBD2|TRBJ2-5
CASSVSGSGQETQYF
TGTGCCAGCAGCGTGAGCGGGAGCGGACAAGAGACCCAGTACTTC
>TRBV7-9|-|TRBD2|TRBJ2-5
CASSLRGSGRGQETQYF
TGTGCCAGCAGCCTAAGGGGTAGCGGGAGAGGTCAAGAGACCCAGTACTTC
>TRBV5-1|-|-|TRBJ2-7
CASSLSKGPRGRDEQYF
TGCGCCAGCAGCTTGTCGAAGGGGCCGCGGGGTCGCGACGAGCAGTACTTC
>TRBV6-1|once|TRBD1|TRBJ1-1
CASSEMHRGHAEAFF
TGTGCCAGCAGTGAGATGCACAGGGGGCATGCTGAAGCTTTCTTT
>TRBV29-1|-|TRBD2|TRBJ2-1
CSVDLAGGVNEQFF
TGCAGCGTTGACCTAGCGGGAGGGGTCAATGAGCAGTTCTTC
>TRBV6-4|few|TRBD2|TRBJ2-1
CARTSGTSGRSYNEQFF
TGTGCCAGGACCTCTGGGACTAGCGGGAGGTCCTACAATGAGCAGTTCTTC
>TRBV9|few|-|TRBJ2-1
CASSVQPARSYNEQFF
TGTGCCAGCAGCGTACAACCCGCGAGGTCCTACAATGAGCAGTTCTTC
>TRBV4-1|-|-|TRBJ1-4
CASSPMGATNEKLFF
TGCGCCAGCAGCCCCATGGGAGCAACTAATGAAAAACTGTTTTTT
>TRBV19|-|TRBD2|TRBJ2-1
CASSIPPRLAGEGAWDNEQFF
TGTGCCAGTAGTATCCCGCCCCGACTAGCGGGAGAGGGGGCATGGGACAATGAGCAGTTCTTC
>TRBV5-8|-|TRBD2|TRBJ2-1
CASSLGGRAYNEQFF
TGTGCCAGCAGCTTGGGCGGGAGGGCCTACAATGAGCAGTTCTTC
>TRBV6-4|-|TRBD2|TRBJ2-1
CASSPRSSGRYYNEQFF
TGTGCCAGCAGTCCCCGGTCCAGCGGGAGGTATTACAATGAGCAGTTCTTC
>TRBV7-2|-|-|TRBJ2-5
CASSLRRTAKETQYF
TGTGCCAGCAGCTTACGTCGCACAGCCAAAGAGACCCAGTACTTC
>TRBV5-1|-|TRBD1|TRBJ2-5
CASSLLDRGGETQYF
TGCGCCAGCAGCCTACTTGACAGGGGTGGAGAGACCCAGTACTTC
>TRBV5-1|-|-|TRBJ2-3
CASSCGVRGFTDTQYF
TGCGCCAGCAGCTGTGGTGTCCGAGGGTTCACAGATACGCAGTATTTT
>TRBV6-5|-|-|TRBJ2-7
CASSPGYGQYF
TGTGCCAGCAGCCCCGGTTACGGGCAGTACTTC
>TRBV25-1|-|-|TRBJ2-6
CATTYSGANVLTF
TGTGCCACCACCTACTCTGGGGCCAACGTCCTGACTTTC
>TRBV7-9|once|TRBD1|TRBJ1-1
CASSLLDRGPFLNTEAFF
TGTGCCAGCAGCCTCTTAGACAGGGGGCCATTTTTGAACACTGAAGCTTTCTTT